This entry describes one T cell receptor beta chain. Its target is not known. This specimen comes from a study of post-analysis software for immune sequencing data. Study context: Relapsing-remitting, secondary progressive and progressive-relapsing forms of multiple sclerosis all featured among disease courses. Whole-study findings and limits: Four or five TRBV segments were significantly more frequent in patients than in controls. TRBV5-6, TRBV5-1 and TRBV20-1 were among these segments. Versus controls, multiple sclerosis patients showed significantly lower diversity (normalized Chao1). With F measure, samples from one preparation batch clustered together strongly.

CDR1 SGHRS and CDR2 YFSETQ come from the germline V gene. The CDR3 length is 18 residues. V was clipped by 0 bases and J by 2 bases, with 18 bases between them. TCR beta cDNA libraries included unique molecular identifiers. Roughly 450,000 cDNA molecules were recovered from an input of 1 to 10 million T cells. One entry per CDR3 protein, called by TCRdb with MiXCR from the PCR reads. This table holds hundreds of thousands of distinct CDR3 sequences, approximately 59% found once. Input material: blood. This chain joins TRBV5-1 and TRBJ2-1, with no clear D. The sequence came from a girl aged 2 to 10 with multiple sclerosis. The CDR3 nucleotides are TGCGCCAGCAGCTTGGCCCTGTCGGGCCCCCGCACCTACAATGAGCAGTTCTTC. It is translated as CASSLALSGPRTYNEQFF.